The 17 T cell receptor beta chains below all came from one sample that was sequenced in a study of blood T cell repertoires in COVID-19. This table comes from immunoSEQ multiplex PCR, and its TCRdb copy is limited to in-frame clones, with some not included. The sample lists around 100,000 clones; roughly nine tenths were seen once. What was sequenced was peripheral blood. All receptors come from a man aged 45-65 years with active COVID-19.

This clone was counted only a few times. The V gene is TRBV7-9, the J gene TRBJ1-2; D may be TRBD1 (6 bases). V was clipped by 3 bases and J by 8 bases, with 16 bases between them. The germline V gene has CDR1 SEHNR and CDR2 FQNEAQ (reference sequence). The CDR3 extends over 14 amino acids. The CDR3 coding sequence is TGTGCCAGCAGCTTTTTCCGGGGGGCCGAGGGCTACACCTTC. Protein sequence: CASSFFRGAEGYTF.

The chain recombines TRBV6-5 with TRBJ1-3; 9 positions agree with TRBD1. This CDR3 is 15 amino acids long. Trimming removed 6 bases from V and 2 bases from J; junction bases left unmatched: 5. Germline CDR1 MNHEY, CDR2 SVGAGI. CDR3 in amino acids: CASSVQGAPGNTIYF. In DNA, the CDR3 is TGTGCCAGCAGCGTACAGGGGGCGCCTGGAAACACCATATATTTT.

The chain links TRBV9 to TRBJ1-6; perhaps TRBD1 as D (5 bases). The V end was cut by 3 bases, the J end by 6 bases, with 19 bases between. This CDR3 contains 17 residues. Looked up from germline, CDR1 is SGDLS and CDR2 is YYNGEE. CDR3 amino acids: CASSGDGGGSLNSPLHF. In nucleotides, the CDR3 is TGTGCCAGCAGCGGCGACGGGGGGGGGAGCCTTAATTCACCCCTCCACTTT.

The CDR3: CASSLVLVLGPYNEQFF. CDR3 nucleotides: TGTGCCAGCAGCTTGGTTTTGGTATTGGGGCCATACAATGAGCAGTTCTTC. The chain links TRBV5-5 to TRBJ2-1; D might be TRBD1 (5 bases). The CDR3 covers 17 residues. CDR1 is SGHKS and CDR2 is YYEKEE in the germline V gene (reference sequence). V lost 0 bases, J lost 4 bases, and 17 bases lay in between.

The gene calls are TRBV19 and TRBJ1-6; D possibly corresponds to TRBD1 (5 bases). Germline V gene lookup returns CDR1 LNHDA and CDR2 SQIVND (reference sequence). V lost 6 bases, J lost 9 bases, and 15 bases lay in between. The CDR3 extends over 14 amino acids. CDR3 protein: CASRGGGKISPLHF. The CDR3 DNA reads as TGTGCCAGTAGGGGTGGGGGGAAAATTTCACCCCTCCACTTT.

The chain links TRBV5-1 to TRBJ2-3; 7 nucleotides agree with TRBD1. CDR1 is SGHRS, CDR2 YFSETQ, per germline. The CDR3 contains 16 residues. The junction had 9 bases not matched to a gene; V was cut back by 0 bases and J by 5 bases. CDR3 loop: CASSLALTGQLDTQYF. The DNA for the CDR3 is TGCGCCAGCAGCTTGGCCCTGACAGGGCAGCTAGATACGCAGTATTTT.

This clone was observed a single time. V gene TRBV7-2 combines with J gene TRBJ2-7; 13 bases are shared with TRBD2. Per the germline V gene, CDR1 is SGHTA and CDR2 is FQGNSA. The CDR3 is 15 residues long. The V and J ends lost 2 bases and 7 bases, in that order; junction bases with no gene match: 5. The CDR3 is CASSLKGTSGAEQYF. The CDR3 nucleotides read TGTGCCAGCAGCTTAAAGGGGACTAGCGGGGCGGAGCAGTACTTC.

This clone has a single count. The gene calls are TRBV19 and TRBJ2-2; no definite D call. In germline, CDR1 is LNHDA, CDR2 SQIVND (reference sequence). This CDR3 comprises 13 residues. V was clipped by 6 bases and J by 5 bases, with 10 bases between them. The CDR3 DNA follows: TGTGCCAGTAGACCGGTCACGACCGGGGAGCTGTTTTTT. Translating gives CASRPVTTGELFF.

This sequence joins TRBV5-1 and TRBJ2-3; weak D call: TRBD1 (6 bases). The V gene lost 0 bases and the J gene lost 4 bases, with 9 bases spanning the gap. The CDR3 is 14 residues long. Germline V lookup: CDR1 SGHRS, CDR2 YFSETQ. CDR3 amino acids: CASSLEQGADTQYF. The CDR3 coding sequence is TGCGCCAGCAGCTTGGAACAGGGTGCAGATACGCAGTATTTT. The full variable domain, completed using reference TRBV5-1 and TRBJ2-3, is KAGVTQTPRYLIKTRGQQVTLSCSPISGHRSVSWYQQTPGQGLQFLFEYFSETQRNKGNFPGRFSGRQFSNSRSEMNVSTLELGDSALYLCASSLEQGADTQYFGPGTRLTVL.

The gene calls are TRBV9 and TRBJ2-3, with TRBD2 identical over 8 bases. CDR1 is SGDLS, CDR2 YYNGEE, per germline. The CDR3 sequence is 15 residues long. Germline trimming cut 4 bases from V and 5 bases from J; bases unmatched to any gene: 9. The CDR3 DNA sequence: TGTGCCAGCAGCCCCCGGCGGGGGGTCGAAGATACGCAGTATTTT. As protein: CASSPRRGVEDTQYF.

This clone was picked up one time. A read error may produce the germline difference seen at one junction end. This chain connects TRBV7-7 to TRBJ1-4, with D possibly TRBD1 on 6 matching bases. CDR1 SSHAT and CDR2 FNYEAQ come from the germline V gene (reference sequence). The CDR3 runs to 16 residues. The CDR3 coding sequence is TGTGCTAGCAGCCCCGGGACAAAGGCAACTAATGAAAAACTGTTTTTT. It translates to CASSPGTKATNEKLFF. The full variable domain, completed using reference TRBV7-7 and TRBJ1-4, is GAGVSQSPRYKVTKRGQDVTLRCDPISSHATLYWYQQALGQGPEFLTYFNYEAQPDKSGLPSDRFSAERPEGSISTLTIQRTEQRDSAMYRCASSPGTKATNEKLFFGSGTQLSVL.

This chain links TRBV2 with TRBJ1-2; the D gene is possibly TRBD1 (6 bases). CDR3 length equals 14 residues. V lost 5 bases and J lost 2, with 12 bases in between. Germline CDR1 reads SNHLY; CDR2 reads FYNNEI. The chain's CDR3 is CASSILTGNYGYTF. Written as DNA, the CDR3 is TGTGCCAGCAGTATACTTACAGGGAACTATGGCTACACCTTC.

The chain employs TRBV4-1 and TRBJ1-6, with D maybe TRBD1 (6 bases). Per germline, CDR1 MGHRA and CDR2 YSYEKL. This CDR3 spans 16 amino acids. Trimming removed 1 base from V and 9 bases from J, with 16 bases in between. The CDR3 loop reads CASSQGRGGGSSPLHF. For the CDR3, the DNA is TGCGCCAGCAGCCAAGGTCGAGGGGGGGGGAGTTCACCCCTCCACTTT.

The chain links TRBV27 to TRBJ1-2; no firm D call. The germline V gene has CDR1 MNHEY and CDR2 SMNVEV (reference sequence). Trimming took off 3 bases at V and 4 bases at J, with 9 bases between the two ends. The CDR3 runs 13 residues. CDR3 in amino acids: CASSFAEGYGYTF. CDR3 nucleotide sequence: TGTGCCAGCAGTTTTGCCGAGGGCTATGGCTACACCTTC.

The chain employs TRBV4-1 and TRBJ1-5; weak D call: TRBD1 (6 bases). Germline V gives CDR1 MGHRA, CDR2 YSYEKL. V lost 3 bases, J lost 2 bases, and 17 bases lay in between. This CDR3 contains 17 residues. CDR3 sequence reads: CASSQKQGSLGNQPQHF. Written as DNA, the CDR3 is TGCGCCAGCAGCCAGAAACAGGGTTCATTGGGCAATCAGCCCCAGCATTTT.

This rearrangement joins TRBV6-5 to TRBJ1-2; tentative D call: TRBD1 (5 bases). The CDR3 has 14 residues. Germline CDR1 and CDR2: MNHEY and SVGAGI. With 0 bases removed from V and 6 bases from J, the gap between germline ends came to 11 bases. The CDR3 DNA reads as TGTGCCAGCAGTTACTCCCCAGGGCCCCATGGCTACACCTTC. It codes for CASSYSPGPHGYTF.

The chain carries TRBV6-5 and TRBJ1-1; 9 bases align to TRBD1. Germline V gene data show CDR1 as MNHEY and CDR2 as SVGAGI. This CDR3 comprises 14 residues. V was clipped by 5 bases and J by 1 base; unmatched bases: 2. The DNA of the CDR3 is TGTGCCAGCAGTACGGGACAGGGGAACACTGAAGCTTTCTTT. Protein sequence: CASSTGQGNTEAFF.